This passage covers 13 T cell receptor beta chains from one sample sequenced in a study of CD8+ T cells in alopecia areata. Reverse transcription of extracted RNA yielded cDNA, which provided the sequencing template. Some clones are missing from TCRdb's copy, which holds only in-frame ones; the method was immunoSEQ multiplex PCR. The sample has approximately 42,000 clones, about three fifths seen once. Described treatment: oral pan-JAK inhibitor, 5-10 mg twice daily. Sequencing used CD8+ T cells sorted from blood, obtained at week 4, from a patient treated with tofacitinib. The source of these receptors is a human donor with alopecia areata.

This clone came up a few times. This chain joins TRBV12-5 and TRBJ1-3; no clear D. The CDR3 totals 15 residues. Trimming removed 5 bases at V and 0 bases at J, with 11 bases between. Germline loops: CDR1 LGHNT, CDR2 FRNRAP. The CDR3 sequence: CASGLIGDSGNTIYF. The CDR3 DNA reads TGTGCTAGTGGTCTGATCGGGGACTCTGGAAACACCATATATTTT.

This clone has a handful of counts. The chain combines TRBV30 with TRBJ2-4, with 10 positions matching TRBD1. V shed 2 bases, J shed 3 bases, and the junction held 7 bases outside the gene matches. This CDR3 spans 16 amino acids. CDR1 and CDR2 (germline): GTSNPN, SVGIG (reference sequence). For the CDR3, the DNA is TGTGCCTGGAGTCCGGGACAGGGGTTTGGCAAAAACATTCAGTACTTC. It encodes CAWSPGQGFGKNIQYF.

The chain links TRBV19 to TRBJ1-6, with 9 bases identical to TRBD1. This CDR3 is built from 14 residues. Germline V CDR1 and CDR2: LNHDA, SQIVND (reference sequence). V shed 5 bases and J 8 bases; nucleotides not matched to a gene: 4. The CDR3: CASSSGTGYSPLHF. Written as DNA, the CDR3 is TGTGCCAGTAGTTCCGGGACAGGGTATTCACCCCTCCACTTT.

J is TRBJ2-3 and V is TRBV30, with TRBD1 as a possible D gene (5 bases). This CDR3 is built from 15 residues. Germline V gives CDR1 GTSNPN, CDR2 SVGIG (reference sequence). V shed 2 bases and J shed 0 bases, with 12 bases lying between them. CDR3 loop: CAWSLDSSSTDTQYF. The CDR3 nucleotides read TGTGCCTGGAGTTTAGACAGTTCTAGCACAGATACGCAGTATTTT.

The chain joins TRBV29-1 to TRBJ2-3; D not resolved. Trimming pared 5 bases from V and 6 bases from J, leaving 6 bases between. Germline V CDR1 and CDR2: SQVTM, ANQGSEA. This CDR3 is built from 10 residues. CDR3 loop: CSVSGDTQYF. The CDR3 DNA follows: TGCAGCGTTAGTGGGGATACGCAGTATTTT.

The sample holds a few counts of this clone. V gene TRBV4-3 combines with J gene TRBJ2-5; D uncertain. Germline assignment: CDR1 LGHNA and CDR2 YSLEER. Trimming took off 3 bases at V and 2 bases at J, with 13 bases between the two ends. There are 15 residues in the CDR3. The CDR3 DNA is TGCGCCAGCAGCCATACGTGGGTCGGGCAAGAGACCCAGTACTTC. Protein product: CASSHTWVGQETQYF.

The J gene is TRBJ2-7, the V gene TRBV9; D ambiguous. Trimming removed 0 bases at V and 0 bases at J, with 13 bases between. Per the germline V gene, CDR1 is SGDLS and CDR2 is YYNGEE. The CDR3 length is 16 residues. CDR3 sequence: CASSVGKASSSYEQYF. The DNA of the CDR3 is TGTGCCAGCAGCGTAGGGAAAGCTTCCTCCTCCTACGAGCAGTACTTC.

On this clone: Sequence at one end of the junction differs from germline and may be a read error. Other DNA sequences of this sample code for an identical CDR3. This chain links TRBV7-2 with TRBJ2-1; D gene ambiguous. Germline V gene lookup returns CDR1 SGHTA and CDR2 FQGNSA. This CDR3 region has 15 residues. CDR3 DNA: TGCGCCAGCAGCCAAGATGACCGCGGAAGCGATGAGCAGTTCTTC. This gives the protein CASSQDDRGSDEQFF.

This chain joins TRBV6-5 and TRBJ2-5; either TRBD1 or TRBD2 may supply D (5 bases each). V lost 10 bases and J lost 7, with 22 bases in between. Germline V gene data show CDR1 as MNHEY and CDR2 as SVGAGI. The CDR3 runs to 14 residues. DNA for the CDR3: TGTGCCACAAGATCCGGGGCAGACAAGGGGACCCAGTACTTC. Translation gives CATRSGADKGTQYF.

The chain recombines TRBV29-1 with TRBJ2-2; no firm D call. Trimming took off 6 bases at V and 4 bases at J, with 3 bases between the two ends. CDR1 is SQVTM, CDR2 ANQGSEA, per germline. The CDR3 runs to 10 residues. CDR3 region: CSVFTGELFF. The CDR3 coding sequence is TGCAGCGTCTTCACCGGGGAGCTGTTTTTT.

Here the CDR3 DNA reads TGCGCCAGCAGCCAAGATCCGCAGGCCGTTAGTAATTCACCCCTCCACTTT. Translated: CASSQDPQAVSNSPLHF. This rearrangement joins TRBV4-3 to TRBJ1-6; no firm D call. Trimming removed 0 bases from V and 6 bases from J, with 15 bases in between. Germline CDR1 is LGHNA and CDR2 is YSLEER. This CDR3 is built from 17 residues.

This clone came up a few times. V is TRBV5-6 and J is TRBJ2-5, with 13 bases aligning to TRBD2. Per the germline V gene, CDR1 is SGHDT and CDR2 is YYEEEE. After removal of 4 bases from V and 7 bases from J, the junction contained 10 bases not matched to a gene. The CDR3 sequence is 16 residues long. The DNA for the CDR3 is TGTGCCAGCAGCCAAGGACTAGCGGGAGCCTTCGCGACCCAGTACTTC. Protein: CASSQGLAGAFATQYF.

The chain couples TRBV7-9 to TRBJ1-4; D is uncertain. This CDR3 contains 12 residues. Germline assignment: CDR1 SEHNR and CDR2 FQNEAQ (reference sequence). Trimming pared 3 bases from V and 8 bases from J, leaving 7 bases between. The CDR3 loop is CASSLGLEKLFF. The DNA for the CDR3 is TGTGCCAGCAGCTTGGGCCTAGAAAAACTGTTTTTT.